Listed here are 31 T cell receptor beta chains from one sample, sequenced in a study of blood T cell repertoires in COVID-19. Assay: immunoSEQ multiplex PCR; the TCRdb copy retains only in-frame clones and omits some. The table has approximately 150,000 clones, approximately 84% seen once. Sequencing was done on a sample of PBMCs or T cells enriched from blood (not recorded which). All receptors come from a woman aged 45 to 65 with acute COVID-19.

The CDR3 here is CASSQAAQASERASPLHF. The CDR3 nucleotides are TGTGCCAGCAGCCAAGCCGCTCAGGCCAGCGAGCGGGCTTCACCCCTCCACTTT. V gene TRBV4-2 combines with J gene TRBJ1-6, with D unresolved. Germline-derived CDR1 and CDR2 are LGHNA and YNFKEQ. Deletions cut 1 base from V and 9 bases from J, with 22 bases between. CDR3 length: 18 amino acids.

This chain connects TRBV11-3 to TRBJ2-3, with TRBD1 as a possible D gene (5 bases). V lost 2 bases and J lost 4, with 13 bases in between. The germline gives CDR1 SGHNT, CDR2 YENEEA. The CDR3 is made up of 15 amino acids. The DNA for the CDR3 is TGTGCCAGCAGCTTAACTCCAGGGTACCCAGATACGCAGTATTTT. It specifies CASSLTPGYPDTQYF.

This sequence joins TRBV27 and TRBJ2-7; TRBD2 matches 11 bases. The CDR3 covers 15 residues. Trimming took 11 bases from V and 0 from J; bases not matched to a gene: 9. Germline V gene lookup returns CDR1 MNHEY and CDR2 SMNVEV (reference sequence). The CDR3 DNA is TGTGCCCCCAACCCCACTAGCGGGGGCTCCTACGAGCAGTACTTC. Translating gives CAPNPTSGGSYEQYF.

CDR3 in amino acids: CASSLVAESAETQYF. Here the CDR3 DNA reads TGCGCCAGCAGCTTGGTTGCGGAGTCGGCGGAGACCCAGTACTTC. The chain uses TRBV5-1 and TRBJ2-5; no firm D call. The V and J ends lost 0 bases and 5 bases respectively, with 14 bases between them. CDR1 SGHRS and CDR2 YFSETQ come from the germline V gene. CDR3 length: 15 amino acids.

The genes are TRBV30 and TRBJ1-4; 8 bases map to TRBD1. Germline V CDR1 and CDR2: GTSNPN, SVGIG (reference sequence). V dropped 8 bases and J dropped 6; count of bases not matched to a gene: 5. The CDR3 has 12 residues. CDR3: CARGTGDEKLFF. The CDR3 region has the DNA TGTGCCCGGGGGACAGGCGATGAAAAACTGTTTTTT.

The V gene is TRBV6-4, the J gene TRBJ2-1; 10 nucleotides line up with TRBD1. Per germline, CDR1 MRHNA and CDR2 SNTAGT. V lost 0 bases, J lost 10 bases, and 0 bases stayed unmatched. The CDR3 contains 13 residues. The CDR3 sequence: CASSDSDRGEQFF. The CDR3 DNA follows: TGTGCCAGCAGTGACTCGGACAGGGGGGAGCAGTTCTTC.

The CDR3 reads CASSSQIRSEQPQHF. CDR3 nucleotide sequence: TGTGCCAGCAGCTCTCAAATTAGGAGTGAGCAGCCCCAGCATTTT. The genes are TRBV5-5 and TRBJ1-5; no clear D. CDR1 is SGHKS, CDR2 YYEKEE, per germline (reference sequence). The V and J ends lost 3 bases and 7 bases respectively, with 17 bases between them. The CDR3 runs 15 residues.

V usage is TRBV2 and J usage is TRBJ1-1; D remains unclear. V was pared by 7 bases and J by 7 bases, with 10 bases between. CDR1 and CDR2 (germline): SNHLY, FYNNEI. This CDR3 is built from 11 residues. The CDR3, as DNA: TGTGCCAGCACCCGGGAAGTTGAAGCTTTCTTT. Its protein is CASTREVEAFF.

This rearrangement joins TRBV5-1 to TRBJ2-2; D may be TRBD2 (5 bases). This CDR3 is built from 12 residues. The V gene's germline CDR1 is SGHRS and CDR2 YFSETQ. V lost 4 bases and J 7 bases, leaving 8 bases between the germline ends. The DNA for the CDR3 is TGCGCCAGCAGCCCCGGAGGCGGGGAGCTGTTTTTT. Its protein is CASSPGGGELFF.

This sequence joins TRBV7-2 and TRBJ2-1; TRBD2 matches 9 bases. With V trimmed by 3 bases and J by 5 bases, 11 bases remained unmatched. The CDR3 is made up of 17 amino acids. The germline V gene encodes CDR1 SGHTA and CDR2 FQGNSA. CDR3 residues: CASSFRRASGTNNEQFF. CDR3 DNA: TGTGCCAGCAGCTTTAGACGGGCTAGCGGGACCAACAATGAGCAGTTCTTC.

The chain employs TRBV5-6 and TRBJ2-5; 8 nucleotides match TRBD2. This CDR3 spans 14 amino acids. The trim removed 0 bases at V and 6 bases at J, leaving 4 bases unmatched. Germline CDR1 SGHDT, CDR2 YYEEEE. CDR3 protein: CASSLAGGAKTQYF. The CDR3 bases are TGTGCCAGCAGCTTGGCCGGGGGGGCGAAGACCCAGTACTTC.

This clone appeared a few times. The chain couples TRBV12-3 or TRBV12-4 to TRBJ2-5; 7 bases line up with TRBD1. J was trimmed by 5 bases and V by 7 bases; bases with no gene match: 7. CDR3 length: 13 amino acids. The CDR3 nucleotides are TGTGCCAGCAACCGGGACAGCCGGGAGACCCAGTACTTC. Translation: CASNRDSRETQYF.

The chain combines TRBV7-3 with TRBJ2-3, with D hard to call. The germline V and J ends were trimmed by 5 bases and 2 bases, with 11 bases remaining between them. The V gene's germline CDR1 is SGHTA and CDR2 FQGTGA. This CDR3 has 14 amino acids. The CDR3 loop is CASSQTGDTDTQYF. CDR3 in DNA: TGTGCCAGCAGCCAGACTGGCGACACAGATACGCAGTATTTT.

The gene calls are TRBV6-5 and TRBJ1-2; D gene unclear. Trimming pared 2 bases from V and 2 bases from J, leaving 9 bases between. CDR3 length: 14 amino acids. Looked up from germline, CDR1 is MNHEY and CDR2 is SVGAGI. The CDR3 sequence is CASSYRGRNYGYTF. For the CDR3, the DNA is TGTGCCAGCAGTTACCGTGGGAGAAACTATGGCTACACCTTC.

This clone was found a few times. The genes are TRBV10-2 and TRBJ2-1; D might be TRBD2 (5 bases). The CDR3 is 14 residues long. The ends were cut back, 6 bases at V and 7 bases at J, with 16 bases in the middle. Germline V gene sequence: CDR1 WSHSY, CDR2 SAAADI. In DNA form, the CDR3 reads TGCGCCAGCAGATCCGACTACCCGCAAAATGAGCAGTTCTTC. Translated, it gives CASRSDYPQNEQFF.

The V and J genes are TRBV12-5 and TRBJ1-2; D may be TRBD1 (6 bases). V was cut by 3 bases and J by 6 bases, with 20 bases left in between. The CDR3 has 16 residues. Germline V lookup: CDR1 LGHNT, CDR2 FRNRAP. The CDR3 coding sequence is TGTGCTAGTGGTTTTGACCGGGACAAAGACGTCGATGGCTACACCTTC. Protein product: CASGFDRDKDVDGYTF.

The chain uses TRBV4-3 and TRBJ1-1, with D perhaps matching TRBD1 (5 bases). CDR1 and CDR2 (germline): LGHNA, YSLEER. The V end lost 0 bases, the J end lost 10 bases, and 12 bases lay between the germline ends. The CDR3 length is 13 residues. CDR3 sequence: CASSQDWGRGAFF. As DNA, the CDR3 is TGCGCCAGCAGCCAAGATTGGGGCCGCGGAGCTTTCTTT.

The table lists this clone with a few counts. CDR3 in amino acids: CASSLQWLAGASSYNEQFF. CDR3 sequence (DNA): TGTGCCAGCAGCTTGCAATGGCTAGCGGGAGCGAGCTCCTACAATGAGCAGTTCTTC. The chain employs TRBV5-4 and TRBJ2-1, with TRBD2 identical over 10 bases. The V gene end was trimmed by 1 base and the J gene end by 0 bases; junction bases not matched to a gene: 10. Per germline, CDR1 SGHNT and CDR2 YYREEE (reference sequence). This CDR3 has 19 residues.

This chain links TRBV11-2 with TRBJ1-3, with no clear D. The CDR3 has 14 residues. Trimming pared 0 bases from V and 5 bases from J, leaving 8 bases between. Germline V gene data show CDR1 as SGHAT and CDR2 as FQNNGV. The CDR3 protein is CASSLEVARNTIYF. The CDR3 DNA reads TGTGCCAGCAGCTTAGAAGTGGCCCGAAACACCATATATTTT.

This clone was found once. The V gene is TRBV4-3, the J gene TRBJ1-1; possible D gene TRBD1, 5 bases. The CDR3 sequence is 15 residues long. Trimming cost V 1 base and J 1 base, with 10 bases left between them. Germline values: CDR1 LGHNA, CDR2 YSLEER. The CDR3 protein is CASSQAGSRNTEAFF. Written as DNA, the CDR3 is TGCGCCAGCAGCCAAGCAGGGTCTCGGAACACTGAAGCTTTCTTT.

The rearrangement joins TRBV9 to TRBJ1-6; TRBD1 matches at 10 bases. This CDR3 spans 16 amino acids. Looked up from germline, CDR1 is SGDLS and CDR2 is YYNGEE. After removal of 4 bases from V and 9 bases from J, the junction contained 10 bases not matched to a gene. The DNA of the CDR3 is TGTGCCAGCAGCAAAGAGGGACAGGGGCGAGGTTCACCCCTCCACTTT. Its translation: CASSKEGQGRGSPLHF.

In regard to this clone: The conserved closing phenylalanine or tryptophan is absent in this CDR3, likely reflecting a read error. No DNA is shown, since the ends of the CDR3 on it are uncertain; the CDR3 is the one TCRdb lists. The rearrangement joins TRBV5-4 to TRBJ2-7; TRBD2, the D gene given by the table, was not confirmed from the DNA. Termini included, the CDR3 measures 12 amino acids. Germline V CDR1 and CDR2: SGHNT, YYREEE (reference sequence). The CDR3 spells CASSFQREGLIY.

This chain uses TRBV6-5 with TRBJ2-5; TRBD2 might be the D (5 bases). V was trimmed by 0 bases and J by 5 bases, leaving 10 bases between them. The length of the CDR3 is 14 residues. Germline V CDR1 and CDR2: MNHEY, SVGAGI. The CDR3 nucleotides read TGTGCCAGCAGTTACTCGGGAGTTCCGGAGACCCAGTACTTC. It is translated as CASSYSGVPETQYF.

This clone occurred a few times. The CDR3 here is CASSFTSQGGESPLHF. DNA for the CDR3: TGTGCCAGCAGTTTCACCAGCCAGGGAGGAGAATCACCCCTCCACTTT. The chain recombines TRBV6-5 with TRBJ1-6; maybe TRBD1 (5 bases). Germline loops: CDR1 MNHEY, CDR2 SVGAGI. This CDR3 has 16 amino acids. Trimming left V 4 bases short and J 10 bases short, with 20 bases between.

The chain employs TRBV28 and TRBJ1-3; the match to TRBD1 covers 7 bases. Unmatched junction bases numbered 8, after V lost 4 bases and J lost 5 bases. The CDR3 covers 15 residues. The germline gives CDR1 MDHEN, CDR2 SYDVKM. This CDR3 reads CASSSQGDPRNTIYF. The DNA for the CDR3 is TGTGCCAGCAGTTCCCAGGGGGACCCTAGAAACACCATATATTTT.

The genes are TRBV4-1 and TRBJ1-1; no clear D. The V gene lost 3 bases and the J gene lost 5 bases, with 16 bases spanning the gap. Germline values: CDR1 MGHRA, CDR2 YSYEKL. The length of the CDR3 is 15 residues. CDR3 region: CASSQLGGLRTEAFF. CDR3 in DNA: TGCGCCAGCAGCCAGTTGGGCGGACTGAGGACTGAAGCTTTCTTT.

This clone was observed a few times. The CDR3 here is CAISEFTSGDYNEQFF. The CDR3 DNA follows: TGTGCCATCAGTGAGTTCACTAGCGGAGACTACAATGAGCAGTTCTTC. The V gene is TRBV10-3, the J gene TRBJ2-1, with TRBD2 matching over 8 bases. V lost 1 base, J lost 3 bases, and 5 bases stayed unmatched. Germline CDR1 is ENHRY and CDR2 is SYGVKD. The CDR3 length is 16 residues.

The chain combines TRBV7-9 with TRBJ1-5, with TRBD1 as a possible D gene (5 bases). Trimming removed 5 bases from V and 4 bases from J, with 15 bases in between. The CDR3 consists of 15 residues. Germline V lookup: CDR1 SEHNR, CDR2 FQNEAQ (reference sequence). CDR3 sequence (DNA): TGTGCCAGCAGCGCTACAGGAATGGGAAATCAGCCCCAGCATTTT. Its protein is CASSATGMGNQPQHF. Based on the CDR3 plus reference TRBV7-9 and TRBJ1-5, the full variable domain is DTGVSQNPRHKITKRGQNVTFRCDPISEHNRLYWYRQTLGQGPEFLTYFQNEAQLEKSRLLSDRFSAERPKGSFSTLEIQRTEQGDSAMYLCASSATGMGNQPQHFGDGTRLSIL.

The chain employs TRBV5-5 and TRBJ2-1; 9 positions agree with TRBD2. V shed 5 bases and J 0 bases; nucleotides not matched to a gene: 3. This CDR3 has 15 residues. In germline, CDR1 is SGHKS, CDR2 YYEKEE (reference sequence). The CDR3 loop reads CASSNSGSSYNEQFF. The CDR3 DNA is TGTGCCAGCAGTAATAGCGGGAGCTCCTACAATGAGCAGTTCTTC.

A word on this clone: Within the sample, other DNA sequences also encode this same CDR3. CDR3 sequence: CASSLSAGGSYNEQFF. The CDR3 coding sequence is TGTGCCAGCAGTTTATCTGCAGGGGGGTCCTACAATGAGCAGTTCTTC. The V and J genes are TRBV27 and TRBJ2-1, with D maybe TRBD1 (7 bases). Trimming took 0 bases from V and 1 from J, leaving 10 bases between them. This CDR3 region has 16 residues. Germline V gene data show CDR1 as MNHEY and CDR2 as SMNVEV (reference sequence).

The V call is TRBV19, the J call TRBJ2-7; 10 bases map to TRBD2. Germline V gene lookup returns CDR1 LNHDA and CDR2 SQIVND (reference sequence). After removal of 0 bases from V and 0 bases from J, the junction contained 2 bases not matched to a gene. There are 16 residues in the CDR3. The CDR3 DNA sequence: TGTGCCAGTAGTATAGACGGACTAGCGGCCTCCTACGAGCAGTACTTC. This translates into CASSIDGLAASYEQYF. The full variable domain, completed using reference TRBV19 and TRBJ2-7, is DGGITQSPKYLFRKEGQNVTLSCEQNLNHDAMYWYRQDPGQGLRLIYYSQIVNDFQKGDIAEGYSVSREKKESFPLTVTSAQKNPTAFYLCASSIDGLAASYEQYFGPGTRLTVT.